The rows below give T cell receptor beta chains drawn from one sample of a study of blood T cell repertoires in COVID-19. Data came from immunoSEQ multiplex PCR; TCRdb stores just in-frame clones and leaves some out. Of around 200,000 clones in the sample, around four fifths were seen once. The sequenced sample was PBMCs or T cells enriched from blood (not recorded which). The receptors shown here come from a man aged 35-49 years who had recovered from COVID-19. Each CDR3 is given with its conserved first and last residue. Each record gives: V gene, D gene, clone size, J gene, CDR3 length, CDR3 DNA, CDR3 protein. D genes are given only for firm matches. Not all rows give a size; the values are once, few, many and, for expanded clones, a class.

>TRBV19|TRBD1|.|TRBJ2-1|15
TGTGCCAGTAGGGGGGACAGGAGCACCTACAATGAGCAGTTCTTC
CASRGDRSTYNEQFF
>TRBV5-5|TRBD1|.|TRBJ2-1|13
TGTGCCAGCAGCCTATACAGGGGCAATGAGCAGTTCTTC
CASSLYRGNEQFF
>TRBV30|.|.|TRBJ1-2|16
TGTGCCTGGAGTGTACGGGGGGGGCGCAACAACTATGGCTACACCTTC
CAWSVRGGRNNYGYTF
>TRBV6-4|.|.|TRBJ2-2|14
TGTGCCAGTACCGCACAGGGCTACACCGGGGAGCTGTTTTTT
CASTAQGYTGELFF
>TRBV3-1/TRBV3-2|.|.|TRBJ1-1|13
TGTGCCAGCAGCCAAATCCGACAGACTGAAGCTTTCTTT
CASSQIRQTEAFF
>TRBV11-2|.|.|TRBJ2-1|15
TGTGCCAGCAGCTTAGGGGGCGGCAGGGTCGATGAGCAGTTCTTC
CASSLGGGRVDEQFF
>TRBV10-3|.|.|TRBJ1-6|13
TGTGCCATCAGTGGACAGACAGATTCACCCCTCCACTTT
CAISGQTDSPLHF
>TRBV5-1|.|.|TRBJ2-5|14
TGCGCCAGCAGCTTTGGCAGCGCCCTGGAGACCCAGTACTTC
CASSFGSALETQYF
>TRBV5-4|.|once|TRBJ2-3|15
TGTGCCAGCAGCTTGACTTCGGGAGTGGCAGATACGCAGTATTTT
CASSLTSGVADTQYF
>TRBV5-8|.|once|TRBJ2-7|15
TGTGCCAGCAGCTTCGTTCAGGGGACGATATACGAGCAGTACTTC
CASSFVQGTIYEQYF
>TRBV7-9|TRBD2|.|TRBJ2-1|17
TGTGCCAGCAGCTTTTGGGGGAGGGGAACCTCCTACAATGAGCAGTTCTTC
CASSFWGRGTSYNEQFF
>TRBV19|.|.|TRBJ1-6|15
TGTGCCAGTAGTATTGGACAGTACCAGAATTCACCCCTCCACTTT
CASSIGQYQNSPLHF
>TRBV11-2|.|.|TRBJ2-1|13
TGTGCCAGCAGCTTAGCCGAGTACAATGAGCAGTTCTTC
CASSLAEYNEQFF
>TRBV29-1|TRBD1|few|TRBJ1-4|12
TGCAGCGGGGGGGACAGGGGAGAAAAACTGTTTTTT
CSGGDRGEKLFF
>TRBV13|TRBD1|.|TRBJ1-2|14
TGTGCCAGCAGTCAGACAGGGTCCAACTATGGCTACACCTTC
CASSQTGSNYGYTF
>TRBV6-1|.|.|TRBJ2-6|15
TGTGCCAGCAGTGATGACGGGATAGGGGCCAACGTCCTGACTTTC
CASSDDGIGANVLTF
>TRBV27|.|.|TRBJ2-3|16
TGTGCCAGCAGTTTCGGGACACGACCCACTAGGGGCACGCAGTATTTT
CASSFGTRPTRGTQYF
>TRBV12-3/TRBV12-4|.|.|TRBJ1-2|13
TGTGCCAGCAGCAAACAGGGTAACTATGGCTACACCTTC
CASSKQGNYGYTF
>TRBV9|TRBD1|.|TRBJ2-3|18
TGTGCCAGCAGCGCACGTTCCGGGACAGGGGTTGGCACAGATACGCAGTATTTT
CASSARSGTGVGTDTQYF
>TRBV19|.|.|TRBJ1-1|10
TGTGCCAGTAGTTCCAGGGAAGCTTTCTTT
CASSSREAFF
>TRBV19|TRBD2|.|TRBJ2-7|14
TGTGCCAGTAGTACAGTGAGCGGGAGTTACGAGCAGTACTTC
CASSTVSGSYEQYF
>TRBV19|TRBD1|few|TRBJ1-5|19
TGTGCCAGTAGTACCCGGACAGGGTTGGGAGCTAGGGGCAATCAGCCCCAGCATTTT
CASSTRTGLGARGNQPQHF
>TRBV27|TRBD1|.|TRBJ2-1|18
TGTGCCAGCAGCCGAGGGACAGGGGATTCGAGGGCCTACAATGAGCAGTTCTTC
CASSRGTGDSRAYNEQFF
>TRBV6-5|.|.|TRBJ2-2|13
TGTGCCAGCGGCTCAGGGAACACCGGGGAGCTGTTTTTT
CASGSGNTGELFF
>TRBV5-1|.|.|TRBJ2-1|13
TGCGCCAGCAGCCAAAGCGGACGGGATGAGCAGTTCTTC
CASSQSGRDEQFF
>TRBV5-5|.|.|TRBJ1-1|15
TGTGCCAGCAGCTTGGTGGCAAGGGGCTTCACTGAAGCTTTCTTT
CASSLVARGFTEAFF
>TRBV24-1|.|few|TRBJ1-5|16
TGTGCCACCAGTGATGGTAGGGGGGGAAGACATCAGCCCCAGCATTTT
CATSDGRGGRHQPQHF